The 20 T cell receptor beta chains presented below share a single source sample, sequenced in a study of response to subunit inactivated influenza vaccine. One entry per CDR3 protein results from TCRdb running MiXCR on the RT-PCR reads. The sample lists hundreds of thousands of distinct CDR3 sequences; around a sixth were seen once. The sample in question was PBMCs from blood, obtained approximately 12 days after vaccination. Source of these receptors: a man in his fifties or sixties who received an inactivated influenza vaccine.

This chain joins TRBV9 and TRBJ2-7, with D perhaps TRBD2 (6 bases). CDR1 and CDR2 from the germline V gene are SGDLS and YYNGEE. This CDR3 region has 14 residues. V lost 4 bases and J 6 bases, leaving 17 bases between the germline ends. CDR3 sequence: CASSSGLLGLEQYF. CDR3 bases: TGTGCCAGCAGCTCCGGACTATTAGGGCTCGAGCAGTACTTC.

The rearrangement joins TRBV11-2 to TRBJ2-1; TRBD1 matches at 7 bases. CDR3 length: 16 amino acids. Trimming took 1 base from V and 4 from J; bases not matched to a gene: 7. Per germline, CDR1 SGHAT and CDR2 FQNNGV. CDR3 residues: CASSLALGTDYNEQFF. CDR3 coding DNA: TGTGCCAGCAGCTTAGCATTAGGGACAGATTACAATGAGCAGTTCTTC.

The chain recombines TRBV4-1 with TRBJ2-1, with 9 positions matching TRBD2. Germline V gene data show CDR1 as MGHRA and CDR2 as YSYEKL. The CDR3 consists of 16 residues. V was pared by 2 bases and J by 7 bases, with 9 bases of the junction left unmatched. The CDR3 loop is CASSQRTSESYNEQFF. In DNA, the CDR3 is TGCGCCAGCAGCCAACGGACTAGCGAAAGTTATAATGAGCAGTTCTTC.

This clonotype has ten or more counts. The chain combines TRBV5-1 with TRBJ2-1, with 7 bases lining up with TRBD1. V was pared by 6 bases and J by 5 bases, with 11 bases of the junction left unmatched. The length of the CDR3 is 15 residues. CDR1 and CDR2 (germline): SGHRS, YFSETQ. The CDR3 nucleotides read TGCGCCAGCAAACGGGGTTGGGACAGCCACAATGAGCAGTTCTTC. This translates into CASKRGWDSHNEQFF.

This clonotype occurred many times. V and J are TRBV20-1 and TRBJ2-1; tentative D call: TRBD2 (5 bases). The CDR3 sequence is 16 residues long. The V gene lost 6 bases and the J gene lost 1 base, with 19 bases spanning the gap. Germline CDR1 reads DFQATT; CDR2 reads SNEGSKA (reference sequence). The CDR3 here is CSARNPEGGSYNEQFF. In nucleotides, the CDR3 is TGCAGTGCCAGGAACCCCGAGGGCGGGTCCTACAATGAGCAGTTCTTC.

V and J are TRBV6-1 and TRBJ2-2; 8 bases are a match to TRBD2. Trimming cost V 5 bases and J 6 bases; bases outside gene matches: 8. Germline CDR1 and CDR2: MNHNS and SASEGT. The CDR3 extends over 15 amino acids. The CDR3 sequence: CASSPAGGPAGELFF. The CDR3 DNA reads TGTGCCAGCAGTCCGGCGGGGGGCCCAGCCGGGGAGCTGTTTTTT.

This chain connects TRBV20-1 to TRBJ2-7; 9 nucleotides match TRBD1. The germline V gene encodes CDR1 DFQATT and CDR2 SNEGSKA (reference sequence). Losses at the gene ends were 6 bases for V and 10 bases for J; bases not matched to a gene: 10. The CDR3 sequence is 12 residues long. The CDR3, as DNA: TGCAGTGCCCTGGGGACAGGGCAAGTCCAGTACTTC. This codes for CSALGTGQVQYF.

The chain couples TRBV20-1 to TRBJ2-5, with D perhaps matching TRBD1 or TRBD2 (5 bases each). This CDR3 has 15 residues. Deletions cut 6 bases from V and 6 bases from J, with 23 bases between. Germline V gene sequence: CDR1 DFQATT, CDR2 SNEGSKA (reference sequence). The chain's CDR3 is CSATSGTEAPKTQYF. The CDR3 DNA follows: TGCAGTGCGACCTCCGGGACGGAGGCCCCGAAGACCCAGTACTTC.

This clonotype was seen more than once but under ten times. The CDR3 reads CASSSYYRSSSGNTIYF. CDR3 in DNA: TGTGCCAGCAGTTCATACTACAGGTCTAGCTCTGGAAACACCATATATTTT. This sequence joins TRBV28 and TRBJ1-3; a possible D gene is TRBD1 (5 bases). The germline CDR1 and CDR2 sequences are MDHEN and SYDVKM. The CDR3 extends over 17 amino acids. Trimming pared 4 bases from V and 0 bases from J, leaving 16 bases between.

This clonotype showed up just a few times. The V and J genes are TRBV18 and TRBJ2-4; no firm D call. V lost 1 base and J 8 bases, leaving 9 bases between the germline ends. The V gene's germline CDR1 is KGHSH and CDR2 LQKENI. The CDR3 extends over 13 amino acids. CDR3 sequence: CASSPQSVDIQYF. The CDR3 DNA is TGTGCCAGCTCACCACAGTCTGTTGACATTCAGTACTTC.

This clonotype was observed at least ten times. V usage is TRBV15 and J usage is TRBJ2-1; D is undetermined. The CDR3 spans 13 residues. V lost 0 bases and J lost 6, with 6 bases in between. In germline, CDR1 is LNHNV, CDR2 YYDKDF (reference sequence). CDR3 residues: CATSRDPVNEQFF. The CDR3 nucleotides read TGTGCCACCAGCAGAGATCCGGTCAATGAGCAGTTCTTC.

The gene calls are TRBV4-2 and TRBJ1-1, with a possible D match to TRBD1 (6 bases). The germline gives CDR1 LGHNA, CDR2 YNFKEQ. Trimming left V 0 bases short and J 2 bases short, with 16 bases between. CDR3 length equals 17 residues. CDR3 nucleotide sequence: TGTGCCAGCAGCCAAGATGGAACAGGGCGGGCTAACACTGAAGCTTTCTTT. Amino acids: CASSQDGTGRANTEAFF.

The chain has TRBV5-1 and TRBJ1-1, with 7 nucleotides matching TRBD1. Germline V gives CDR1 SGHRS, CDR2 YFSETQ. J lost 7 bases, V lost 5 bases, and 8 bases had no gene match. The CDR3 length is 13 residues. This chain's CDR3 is CASSTDRVGEAFF. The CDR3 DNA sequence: TGCGCCAGCAGTACCGACAGGGTTGGTGAAGCTTTCTTT.

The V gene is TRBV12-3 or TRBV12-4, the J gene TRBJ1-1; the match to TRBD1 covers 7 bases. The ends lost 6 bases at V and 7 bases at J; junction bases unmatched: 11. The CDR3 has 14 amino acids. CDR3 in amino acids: CASRLWGDSGEAFF. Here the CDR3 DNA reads TGTGCCAGCAGGCTTTGGGGGGACAGCGGTGAAGCTTTCTTT.

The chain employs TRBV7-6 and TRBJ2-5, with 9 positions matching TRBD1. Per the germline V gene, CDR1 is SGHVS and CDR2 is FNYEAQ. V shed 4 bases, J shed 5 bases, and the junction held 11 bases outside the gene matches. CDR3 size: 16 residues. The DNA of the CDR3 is TGTGCCAGCAGCTCAAGCCGGGACAGGGCTCGGGAGACCCAGTACTTC. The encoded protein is CASSSSRDRARETQYF. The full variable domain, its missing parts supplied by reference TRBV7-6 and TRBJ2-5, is GAGVSQSPRYKVTKRGQDVALRCDPISGHVSLYWYRQALGQGPEFLTYFNYEAQQDKSGLPNDRFSAERPEGSISTLTIQRTEQRDSAMYRCASSSSRDRARETQYFGPGTRLLVL.

The CDR3 coding sequence is TGTGCCAGCAGCAATGCACTAGGCGGGTCCTACAATGAGCAGTTCTTC. Its translation: CASSNALGGSYNEQFF. This chain joins TRBV7-3 and TRBJ2-1; D is possibly TRBD2 (5 bases). The germline V gene encodes CDR1 SGHTA and CDR2 FQGTGA. Trimming pared 5 bases from V and 1 base from J, leaving 15 bases between. The CDR3 runs to 16 residues.

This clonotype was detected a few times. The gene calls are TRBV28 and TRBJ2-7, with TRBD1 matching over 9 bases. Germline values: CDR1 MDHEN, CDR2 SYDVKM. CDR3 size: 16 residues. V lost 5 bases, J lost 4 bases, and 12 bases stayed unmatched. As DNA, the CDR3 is TGTGCCAGCAGTACCCGACCGGGACAGGGTAGATACGAGCAGTACTTC. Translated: CASSTRPGQGRYEQYF.

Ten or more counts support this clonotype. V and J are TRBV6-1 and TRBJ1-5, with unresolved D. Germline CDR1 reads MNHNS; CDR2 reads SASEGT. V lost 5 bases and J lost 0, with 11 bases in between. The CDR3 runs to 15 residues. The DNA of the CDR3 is TGTGCCAGCAGTCCGACACTTAATAGCAATCAGCCCCAGCATTTT. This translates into CASSPTLNSNQPQHF.

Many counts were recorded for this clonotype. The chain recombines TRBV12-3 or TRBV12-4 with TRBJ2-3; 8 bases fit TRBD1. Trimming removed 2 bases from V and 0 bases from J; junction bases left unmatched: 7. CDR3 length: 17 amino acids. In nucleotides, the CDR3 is TGTGCCAGCAGTTTACTAACAGGGGGATTTAGCACAGATACGCAGTATTTT. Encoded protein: CASSLLTGGFSTDTQYF.

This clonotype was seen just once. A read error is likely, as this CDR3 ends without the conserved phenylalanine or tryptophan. The CDR3 loop is CASSYSIENSPLHS. The CDR3 DNA reads TGTGCCAGCAGTTACTCGATAGAAAATTCACCCCTCCACTCT. V is TRBV6-5 and J is TRBJ1-6; no clear D gene. The CDR3 has 14 residues. Trimming pared 0 bases from V and 7 bases from J, leaving 7 bases between. Germline CDR1 is MNHEY and CDR2 is SVGAGI.